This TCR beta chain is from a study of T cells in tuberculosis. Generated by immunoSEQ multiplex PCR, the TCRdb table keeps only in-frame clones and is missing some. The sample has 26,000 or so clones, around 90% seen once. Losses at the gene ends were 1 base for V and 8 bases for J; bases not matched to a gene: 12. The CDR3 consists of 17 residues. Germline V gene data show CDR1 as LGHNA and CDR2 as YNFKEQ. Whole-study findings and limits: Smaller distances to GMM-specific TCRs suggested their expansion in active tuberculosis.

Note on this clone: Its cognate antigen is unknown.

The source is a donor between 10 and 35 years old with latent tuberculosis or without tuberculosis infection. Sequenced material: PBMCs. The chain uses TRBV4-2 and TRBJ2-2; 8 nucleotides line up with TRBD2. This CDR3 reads CASSQVLAGGVSGELFF. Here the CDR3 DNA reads TGTGCCAGCAGCCAAGTGCTGGCGGGGGGTGTATCGGGGGAGCTGTTTTTT.